The 19 T cell receptor beta chains below all came from one sample that was sequenced in a study of CD8 T cells in ankylosing spondylitis. A single record per CDR3 protein comes from TCRdb applying MiXCR to the 5' RACE reads. The table lists some 150,000 distinct CDR3 sequences, approximately 10% of them singletons. The sample consisted of blood, either unsorted or a sorted T cell fraction (not recorded which). Source of these receptors: a female donor with ankylosing spondylitis or in good health (not recorded which).

As concerns this clonotype: It may be a read error: a sequence one base away is much more abundant. This chain connects TRBV5-1 to TRBJ2-5; tentatively, D is TRBD1 (5 bases). The J call is uncertain, as TRBJ2-1 better fits the DNA end. The germline V gene encodes CDR1 SGHRS and CDR2 YFSETQ. The CDR3 has 14 residues. CDR3 sequence (DNA): TGCGCCAGCAGCCTTGGACACTTCCAAGAGACCCAGTTCTTC. As protein: CASSLGHFQETQFF.

This chain links TRBV29-1 with TRBJ1-1; 7 bases line up with TRBD1. The germline V gene has CDR1 SQVTM and CDR2 ANQGSEA. This CDR3 has 14 amino acids. Trimming at V came to 3 bases and at J to 5 bases, leaving 9 bases not matched to a gene. The CDR3 loop reads CSVEGDRPGTEAFF. CDR3 sequence (DNA): TGCAGCGTTGAGGGGGACAGACCGGGGACTGAAGCTTTCTTT.

This clonotype was seen ten or more times. The chain joins TRBV5-1 to TRBJ2-1, with 10 bases fitting TRBD1. After removal of 4 bases from V and 2 bases from J, the junction contained 6 bases not matched to a gene. CDR3 length equals 16 residues. Germline loops: CDR1 SGHRS, CDR2 YFSETQ. CDR3 nucleotide sequence: TGCGCCAGCAGCACAACCGGGACAGGGGCCTACAATGAGCAGTTCTTC. Its protein is CASSTTGTGAYNEQFF.

This clonotype was counted many times. The chain has TRBV5-1 and TRBJ1-1, with a weak D call TRBD1 (5 bases). The CDR3 has 14 amino acids. CDR1 is SGHRS and CDR2 is YFSETQ in the germline V gene. V shed 0 bases and J shed 1 base, with 7 bases lying between them. CDR3 amino acids: CASSLEGQNTEAFF. The CDR3 DNA follows: TGCGCCAGCAGCTTGGAGGGGCAGAACACTGAAGCTTTCTTT.

This clonotype was found many times. V usage is TRBV5-1 and J usage is TRBJ2-5, with D unclear. The V gene lost 2 bases and the J gene lost 6 bases, with 11 bases spanning the gap. This CDR3 region has 13 residues. Germline V lookup: CDR1 SGHRS, CDR2 YFSETQ. The CDR3: CASSLDLQKTQYF. DNA for the CDR3: TGCGCCAGCAGCTTAGACCTTCAAAAGACCCAGTACTTC.

This clonotype was seen repeatedly, ten times or more. The gene calls are TRBV20-1 and TRBJ2-5; D gene unclear. The CDR3 spans 12 residues. Germline V gene data show CDR1 as DFQATT and CDR2 as SNEGSKA (reference sequence). Trimming pared 5 bases from V and 9 bases from J, leaving 16 bases between. The CDR3 bases are TGCAGTGCTCCTTCCCTCTATGGGGCCCAGTACTTC. It yields the protein CSAPSLYGAQYF.

This clonotype occurred many times. V and J are TRBV15 and TRBJ2-1; a possible D gene is TRBD1 (5 bases). The germline gives CDR1 LNHNV, CDR2 YYDKDF (reference sequence). V shed 0 bases and J shed 3 bases, with 6 bases lying between them. The CDR3 runs 14 residues. The chain's CDR3 is CATSRDRDYNEQFF. The CDR3 DNA reads as TGTGCCACCAGCAGAGACAGGGACTACAATGAGCAGTTCTTC.

This clonotype has ten or more counts. The chain links TRBV15 to TRBJ1-3; unclear D gene. CDR3 length equals 14 residues. Germline V gene data show CDR1 as LNHNV and CDR2 as YYDKDF (reference sequence). The ends were cut back, 0 bases at V and 2 bases at J, with 5 bases in the middle. For the CDR3, the DNA is TGTGCCACCAGCAGAGATGTCGCTGGAAACACCATATATTTT. It encodes CATSRDVAGNTIYF.

This clonotype was counted at least ten times. CDR3 region: CASSWQTSYEQYF. DNA of the CDR3: TGTGCCAGCAGTTGGCAGACCTCCTACGAGCAGTACTTC. The chain recombines TRBV12-3 or TRBV12-4 with TRBJ2-7; D call uncertain. V dropped 4 bases and J dropped 0 bases, with 7 bases sitting between them. This CDR3 comprises 13 residues.

In its sample, this clonotype was seen many times. This sequence joins TRBV20-1 and TRBJ2-1, with D unresolved. Deletions cut 0 bases from V and 4 bases from J, with 16 bases between. Germline V gene data show CDR1 as DFQATT and CDR2 as SNEGSKA (reference sequence). CDR3 size: 16 residues. The CDR3 bases are TGCAGTGCTAGAGATGAGGCAGGATGGATGTACAATGAGCAGTTCTTC. Protein sequence: CSARDEAGWMYNEQFF.

This clonotype was picked up a small number of times. This chain uses TRBV7-6 with TRBJ2-2, with D maybe TRBD2 (6 bases). The germline gives CDR1 SGHVS, CDR2 FNYEAQ. V was cut by 1 base and J by 1 base, with 13 bases left in between. The CDR3 is 17 residues long. CDR3 DNA sequence: TGTGCCAGCAGCTTAGTCAGGCGGGGCAAGAACACCGGGGAGCTGTTTTTT. Translating gives CASSLVRRGKNTGELFF.

This clonotype was observed at least ten times. The genes are TRBV5-6 and TRBJ1-5, with D possibly matching TRBD1 (5 bases). There are 14 residues in the CDR3. V lost 1 base and J 4 bases, leaving 9 bases between the germline ends. CDR1 SGHDT and CDR2 YYEEEE come from the germline V gene. The CDR3 region is CASSLYWGNQPQHF. CDR3 bases: TGTGCCAGCAGCTTGTATTGGGGGAATCAGCCCCAGCATTTT. Together with reference TRBV5-6 and TRBJ1-5, the CDR3 gives the full variable domain: DAGVTQSPTHLIKTRGQQVTLRCSPKSGHDTVSWYQQALGQGPQFIFQYYEEEERQRGNFPDRFSGHQFPNYSSELNVNALLLGDSALYLCASSLYWGNQPQHFGDGTRLSIL.

The CDR3 loop reads CASSLTRGNYGYTF. CDR3 coding DNA: TGTGCCAGCAGTTTAACTCGGGGGAACTATGGCTACACCTTC. The V and J genes are TRBV27 and TRBJ1-2; D is perhaps TRBD1 (5 bases). Per germline, CDR1 MNHEY and CDR2 SMNVEV (reference sequence). Trimming removed 2 bases from V and 2 bases from J, with 9 bases in between. This CDR3 contains 14 residues.

The V gene is TRBV7-9, the J gene TRBJ2-7; D is uncertain. CDR1 SEHNR and CDR2 FQNEAQ come from the germline V gene (reference sequence). V shed 7 bases and J shed 4 bases, with 20 bases lying between them. The CDR3 runs 15 residues. The CDR3 spells CASNHFPVMTYEQYF. The CDR3 bases are TGTGCCAGCAACCACTTCCCCGTGATGACTTACGAGCAGTACTTC.

In this sample, this clonotype turned up many times. The V call is TRBV15, the J call TRBJ1-5; the D is unclear. Germline lookup yields CDR1 LNHNV and CDR2 YYDKDF (reference sequence). The CDR3 contains 15 residues. V was trimmed by 2 bases and J by 1 base, leaving 9 bases between them. The CDR3 loop is CATSRSGLSNQPQHF. As DNA, the CDR3 is TGTGCCACCAGCAGATCCGGACTCAGCAATCAGCCCCAGCATTTT.

This clonotype was counted at least ten times. The chain employs TRBV5-1 and TRBJ2-1; 9 bases agree with TRBD2. The CDR3 runs to 17 residues. Per germline, CDR1 SGHRS and CDR2 YFSETQ. V dropped 2 bases and J dropped 8; count of bases not matched to a gene: 14. CDR3 DNA sequence: TGCGCCAGCAGCTTCCCTAGCGGGAATGCCGGCCTGTATGAGCAGTTCTTC. Protein sequence: CASSFPSGNAGLYEQFF.

This clonotype was detected ten times or more. The chain links TRBV20-1 to TRBJ1-6; D gene uncertain. Germline V lookup: CDR1 DFQATT, CDR2 SNEGSKA (reference sequence). The CDR3 spans 12 residues. Trimming removed 3 bases from V and 9 bases from J, with 9 bases in between. The CDR3 loop is CSASNPGSPLHF. The CDR3 coding sequence is TGCAGTGCTAGTAATCCCGGTTCACCCCTCCACTTT.

Concerning this clonotype itself: A much bigger clone sits one base away, suggesting this may be a read error. The rearrangement uses TRBV6-1 and TRBJ1-2; D remains ambiguous. This CDR3 comprises 13 residues. V was trimmed by 5 bases and J by 12 bases, leaving 19 bases between them. Germline values: CDR1 MNHNS, CDR2 SASEGT. CDR3 in amino acids: CASSPPKGAGDTF. In DNA, the CDR3 is TGTGCCAGCAGTCCCCCAAAAGGAGCCGGCGACACCTTC.

This clonotype was seen at least ten times. The V and J genes are TRBV11-2 and TRBJ2-3; D unresolved. Trimming removed 5 bases from V and 7 bases from J, with 10 bases in between. This CDR3 region has 12 residues. Germline assignment: CDR1 SGHAT and CDR2 FQNNGV. This CDR3 reads CASSPFANTQYF. The CDR3 nucleotides read TGTGCCAGCAGCCCGTTCGCAAATACGCAGTATTTT.